This T cell receptor (beta chain) is from a study of blood T cell repertoires in COVID-19. CDR1 and CDR2 (germline): SSHAT, FNYEAQ (reference sequence). The CDR3 runs 14 residues. The study drew participants aged about 18 to 89 years from 20 to 30 US areas. Comment on this clone: The junction departs from the called germline gene at one end, perhaps through a read error.

Original handling: Scientists estimated how many nucleated cells there were by amplifying reference gene primers. The repertoire was sequenced with immunoSEQ multiplex PCR; TCRdb's copy has only in-frame clones and lacks some. V and J calls and clone size follow that table, whereas D and trimming were derived from the DNA. The data hold about 300,000 clones, with 89% observed a single time. This clonotype originated in a woman between 50 and 59 years old who had been exposed to COVID-19. Input material: PBMCs or T cells enriched from blood (not recorded which). The chain joins TRBV7-7 to TRBJ2-7, with TRBD1 identical over 8 bases. DNA for the CDR3: TGTGCTAGCAGCCCAGGACAGGGAATATACGAGCAGTACTTC. Its protein is CASSPGQGIYEQYF.